The rows below give T cell receptor beta chains drawn from one sample of a study of regulatory T cells in long-lasting Graves disease. Each CDR3 protein gets one entry after TCRdb re-called the multiplex PCR reads with MiXCR. The profile shows around 340,000 distinct CDR3 sequences, roughly 21% of them singletons. The sequenced sample was peripheral blood mononuclear cells (PBMCs), obtained when the disease was refractory, from a patient treated with antithyroid drugs. The receptors originated from a female donor with Graves disease. Each CDR3 is given without its conserved first and last residue.

TRBJ2-3,TRBV20-1,SPQGFKSSTDTQY
TRBJ2-5,TRBV3-1,ASSQDRLANKETQY
TRBJ1-5,TRBV7-2,ASSPGQLFNQPQH
TRBJ1-1,TRBV6-1,ASSLNRQSTEAF
TRBJ1-6,TRBV7-9,ASSLETGGTLH
TRBJ2-7,TRBV27,ASSSSGAGGYEQY
TRBJ1-4,TRBV19,ASSLWGGVDEKLF
TRBJ2-2,TRBV5-1,ASSSDGRVTGELF
TRBJ2-5,TRBV24-1,ATSETGTGAQETQY
TRBJ2-2,TRBV11-3,ASSPRDTGELF
TRBJ2-4,TRBV4-2,ASSLQGDRQNIQY
TRBJ2-7,TRBV6-2/TRBV6-3,ASGQLRESFEQY
TRBJ1-2,TRBV24-1,ATSGPGNYGYT
TRBJ2-3,TRBV6-1,ASRLGRDRALSDTQY
TRBJ1-1,TRBV10-3,AISRTGDMNTEAF
TRBJ1-4,TRBV20-1,SARRQRGEKLF
TRBJ2-7,TRBV6-5,ASSYKPRGGDEQY